A selection of T cell receptor beta chains follows, all from one sample in a study of T cell changes during pregnancy in multiple sclerosis. TCRdb's table, derived via immunoSEQ multiplex PCR, lists solely in-frame clones and lacks some. The table lists about 73,000 clones, almost 95% of them singletons. The starting material was peripheral blood, obtained in the third trimester of pregnancy. All receptors derive from a female donor in good health, enrolled as a control in a pregnancy study. Both conserved end residues are part of each CDR3. Fields, in order: clone size, J gene, D gene, V gene, CDR3 DNA, CDR3 protein. A D gene is named only where the DNA matches it firmly. A row's size may be missing; if present it is once, few, many or a size class.

>once|TRBJ1-4|TRBD1|TRBV19
TGTGCCAGTAGGACGACAGGGGGGAATGAAAAACTGTTTTTT
CASRTTGGNEKLFF
>.|TRBJ1-5|TRBD1|TRBV10-3
TGTGCCATCAGCCAGACAGGGGGCAATCAGCCCCAGCATTTT
CAISQTGGNQPQHF
>.|TRBJ2-5|TRBD2|TRBV7-9
TGTGCCAGCAGCCCCACCAGGACTAGCGGGAGGGCCGCAGATGAGACCCAGTACTTC
CASSPTRTSGRAADETQYF
>.|TRBJ2-7|TRBD1|TRBV11-3
TGTGCCAGCAGCTGGGGACAGGGCTACGAGCAGTACTTC
CASSWGQGYEQYF
>.|TRBJ2-7|TRBD1|TRBV11-3
TGTGCCAGCAGCTTAGATCGGGCAGGACAGGTTTTCTACGAGCAGTACTTC
CASSLDRAGQVFYEQYF
>.|TRBJ1-1|.|TRBV28
TGTGCCAGCAGTTTACCGACGGGGGGACGCACTGAAGCTTTCTTT
CASSLPTGGRTEAFF
>.|TRBJ1-1|.|TRBV27
TGTGCCAGCAGTAGATGGGGGCTTGGGGACACTGAAGCTTTCTTT
CASSRWGLGDTEAFF
>.|TRBJ2-7|.|TRBV4-3
TGCGCCAGCAGCCAAGGAGGGGGAACCTACGAGCAGTACTTC
CASSQGGGTYEQYF
>.|TRBJ2-7|TRBD2|TRBV4-1
TGCGCCAGCAGCCCCAGCGGGGGAGCGGGAGGGCCCTACGAGCAGTACTTC
CASSPSGGAGGPYEQYF
>.|TRBJ2-7|.|TRBV4-2
TGTGCCAGCAGTCCCCCGGGGGGCCCCCACGAGCAGTACTTC
CASSPPGGPHEQYF
>.|TRBJ1-2|TRBD1|TRBV19
TGTGCCAGTAGTGTACAGGGGGTCTCTGGCTACACCTTC
CASSVQGVSGYTF
>.|TRBJ2-7|.|TRBV6-5
TGTGCCAGCAGTCAAAACCCCGACGGGGGATACGAGCAGTACTTC
CASSQNPDGGYEQYF
>.|TRBJ2-2|TRBD2|TRBV6-5
TGTGCCAGCAACCGACTAGCGGGCACCGGGGAGCTGTTTTTT
CASNRLAGTGELFF
>.|TRBJ2-7|.|TRBV2
TGTGCCATCCACGAAGCGGTCTCCTACGAGCAGTACTTC
CAIHEAVSYEQYF
>.|TRBJ1-1|.|TRBV7-2
TGTGCCAGCAGCTTGGCCCTGACAGGTAACACTGAAGCTTTCTTT
CASSLALTGNTEAFF
>.|TRBJ2-2|TRBD2|TRBV2
TGTGCCACCAGAGGAAAGCGGGGGGACACCGGGGAGCTGTTTTTT
CATRGKRGDTGELFF
>.|TRBJ2-3|TRBD1|TRBV7-2
TGTGCCAGCAGGTTTCCGGGACAGGGTGTAGATACGCAGTATTTT
CASRFPGQGVDTQYF
>.|TRBJ2-5|.|TRBV5-1
TGCGCCAGCAGCTATAATTTGGCGGGTAAACAAGAGACCCAGTACTTC
CASSYNLAGKQETQYF
>few|TRBJ1-5|.|TRBV6-5
TGTGCCAGCAGTGCCCAACAGAATCAGCCCCAGCATTTT
CASSAQQNQPQHF
>.|TRBJ2-3|TRBD2|TRBV5-1
TGCGCCAGCAGCCTCTCGACTAGCGGCACAGATACGCAGTATTTT
CASSLSTSGTDTQYF
>.|TRBJ2-3|TRBD1|TRBV4-2
TGTGCCAGCAGCCAAGATTTGGGACAGGTTCCAGATACGCAGTATTTT
CASSQDLGQVPDTQYF
>.|TRBJ1-3|.|TRBV5-4
TGTGCCAGCAGCACCTGGGGCGACGACACCATATATTTT
CASSTWGDDTIYF
>.|TRBJ2-3|.|TRBV6-1
TGTGCCAGCAGTGAATTCCGGACAGTGCGCACAGATACGCAGTATTTT
CASSEFRTVRTDTQYF
>.|TRBJ2-3|.|TRBV21-1
TGTGCCAGCCCAGACAGGTGCTGCACAGATACGCAGTATTTT
CASPDRCCTDTQYF
>.|TRBJ2-1|TRBD2|TRBV2
TGTGCCAGCAGTCAGGCTGGACTAGCCCACAATGAGCAGTTCTTC
CASSQAGLAHNEQFF
>.|TRBJ1-5|.|TRBV7-2
TGTGCCAGCAGCTTAGAACTTAATCAGCCCCAGCATTTT
CASSLELNQPQHF
>.|TRBJ1-1|.|TRBV7-9
TGTGCCAGCAGCTTAGCGACAGTAAGACAGGATAACACTGAAGCTTTCTTT
CASSLATVRQDNTEAFF
>.|TRBJ2-2|TRBD2|TRBV5-4
TGTGCCAGCAGCAGGCGGGAGGACGCCGGGGAGCTGTTTTTT
CASSRREDAGELFF
>.|TRBJ2-3|TRBD2|TRBV7-2
TGTGCCAGCAGCCCGGGACTAGCGGGAGGGACAGATACGCAGTATTTT
CASSPGLAGGTDTQYF
>.|TRBJ2-3|.|TRBV30
TGTGCCTGGACAGGGACAGATACGCAGTATTTT
CAWTGTDTQYF
>.|TRBJ1-3|.|TRBV5-1
TGCGCCAGCAGCTCTCAGGGAGGCTCTGGAAACACCATATATTTT
CASSSQGGSGNTIYF
>.|TRBJ2-3|.|TRBV7-9
TGTGCCAGCAGCCCCGTCAGGGTGGGCACAGATACGCAGTATTTT
CASSPVRVGTDTQYF
>.|TRBJ2-5|TRBD1|TRBV5-1
TGCGCCAGCAGCTTGGCTGGGACAGAAAAACAAGAGACCCAGTACTTC
CASSLAGTEKQETQYF
>.|TRBJ1-4|.|TRBV11-2
TGTGCCAGCAGCTCGAGTCTCGAGGAAAAACTGTTTTTT
CASSSSLEEKLFF
>.|TRBJ2-1|TRBD2|TRBV6-1
TGTGCCAGCCACCCGGGGGGGAGCTCCTACAATGAGCAGTTCTTC
CASHPGGSSYNEQFF
>.|TRBJ2-7|TRBD1|TRBV7-2
TGTGCCAGCAGCCGATCGACAGGGTTCTACGAGCAGTACTTC
CASSRSTGFYEQYF
>once|TRBJ2-2|.|TRBV6-6
TGTGCCAGCGGAGGACAGTCTAACACCGGGGAGCTGTTTTTT
CASGGQSNTGELFF
>.|TRBJ2-1|.|TRBV27
TGTGCCAGCAGTATTGGTAAGCTCATCTCCTACAATGAGCAGTTCTTC
CASSIGKLISYNEQFF
>once|TRBJ1-2|.|TRBV27
TGTGCCAGCAGTGCCCAAGGGGAGGCAAGGGACTATGGCTACACCTTC
CASSAQGEARDYGYTF
>.|TRBJ2-7|.|TRBV19
TGTGCCAGTAGTGTCGTAGGGGATATCTACGAGCAGTACTTC
CASSVVGDIYEQYF
>.|TRBJ2-7|TRBD2|TRBV2
TGTGCCAGCAGTTCCAGGACTAGCGGGAGATCGCAGCAGTACTTC
CASSSRTSGRSQQYF
>.|TRBJ1-2|TRBD1|TRBV5-4
TGTGCCAGCAGTCGGACAGGGGGCTATGGCTACACCTTC
CASSRTGGYGYTF
>once|TRBJ2-5|TRBD2|TRBV27
TGTGCCAGCCGCCAAGGCCCGGCTAGCGGGAGATATGAGACCCAGTACTTC
CASRQGPASGRYETQYF
>once|TRBJ2-5|TRBD2|TRBV25-1
TGTGCCAGCAGTTCTTCCGGGACTAGTGGGGAGACCCAGTACTTC
CASSSSGTSGETQYF
>.|TRBJ2-3|TRBD2|TRBV15
TGTGCCACCAGCAGAGATTCGGGACTAGCGGGATTAACGCAGTATTTT
CATSRDSGLAGLTQYF
>.|TRBJ2-1|TRBD2|TRBV2
TGTGCCAGCAGTGAGGGGGATCTACTAGCGGGAGGAATGTCCTATGAGCAGTTCTTC
CASSEGDLLAGGMSYEQFF
>.|TRBJ2-1|TRBD2|TRBV7-2
TGTGCCAGCAGCCCGGTACTAGCGGGATTTTACAATGAGCAGTTCTTC
CASSPVLAGFYNEQFF
>.|TRBJ2-1|.|TRBV5-4
TGTGCCAGCAGCTTGGGGGGGAGGCTAAACAATGAGCAGTTCTTC
CASSLGGRLNNEQFF
>.|TRBJ1-2|TRBD1|TRBV5-1
TGCGCCAGCAGCTTTACAGGGGACAAAGGCTACACCTTC
CASSFTGDKGYTF
>.|TRBJ2-7|TRBD1|TRBV18
TGTGCCAGCTCACCACCAGGACAGGGGGCCTACGAGCAGTACTTC
CASSPPGQGAYEQYF
>.|TRBJ2-5|.|TRBV20-1
TGCAGTGCCAACCAAGAGACCCAGTACTTC
CSANQETQYF
>.|TRBJ1-1|.|TRBV5-6
TGTGCCAGCAGCTCATCGGACACGAACACTGAAGCTTTCTTT
CASSSSDTNTEAFF
>.|TRBJ2-7|.|TRBV28
TGTGCCAGCAGATCACCTGGGGGCCCCAACGAGCAGTACTTC
CASRSPGGPNEQYF
>.|TRBJ2-5|.|TRBV5-1
TGCGCCAGCAGCTTCGGGGAGACCCAGTACTTC
CASSFGETQYF
>few|TRBJ1-1|.|TRBV25-1
TGTGCCAGCAGTGAATGGCGGGAGGGAGCTTTCTTT
CASSEWREGAFF
>.|TRBJ2-7|TRBD1|TRBV5-8
TGTGCCAGCAGCTTTCGGTGGGACAGGGTCCCTTACGAGCAGTACTTC
CASSFRWDRVPYEQYF
>.|TRBJ2-5|TRBD2|TRBV9
TGTGCCAGCAGCGCCGGGACTAGCGGATCAATGGCCCAGTACTTC
CASSAGTSGSMAQYF
>.|TRBJ2-6|TRBD1|TRBV4-2
TGTGCCAGCAGCCAAGAAGGCAGGGGGCGACCATCTGGGGCCAACGTCCTGACTTTC
CASSQEGRGRPSGANVLTF
>.|TRBJ2-1|TRBD1|TRBV30
TGTGCCTGGAGTGCACAGTTGGGACAGGGTTCCTACAATGAGCAGTTCTTC
CAWSAQLGQGSYNEQFF